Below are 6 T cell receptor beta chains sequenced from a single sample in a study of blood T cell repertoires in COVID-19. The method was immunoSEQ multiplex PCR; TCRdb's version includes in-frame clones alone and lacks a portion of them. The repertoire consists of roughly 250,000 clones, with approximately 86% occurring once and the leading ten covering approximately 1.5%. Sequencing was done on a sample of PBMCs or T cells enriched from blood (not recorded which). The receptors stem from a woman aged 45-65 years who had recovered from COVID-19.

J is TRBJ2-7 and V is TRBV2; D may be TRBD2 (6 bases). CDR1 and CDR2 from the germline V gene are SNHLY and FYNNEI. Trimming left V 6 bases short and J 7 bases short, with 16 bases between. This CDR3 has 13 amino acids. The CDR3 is CASRRETLGEQYF. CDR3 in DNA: TGTGCCAGCAGGCGGGAAACCTTGGGGGAGCAGTACTTC.

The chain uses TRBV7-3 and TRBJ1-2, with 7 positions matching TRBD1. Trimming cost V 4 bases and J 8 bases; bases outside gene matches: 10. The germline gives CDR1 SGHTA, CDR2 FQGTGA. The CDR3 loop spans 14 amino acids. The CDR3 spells CASSSGGGAEGYTF. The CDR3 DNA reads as TGTGCCAGCAGCTCGGGAGGGGGCGCAGAGGGCTACACCTTC.

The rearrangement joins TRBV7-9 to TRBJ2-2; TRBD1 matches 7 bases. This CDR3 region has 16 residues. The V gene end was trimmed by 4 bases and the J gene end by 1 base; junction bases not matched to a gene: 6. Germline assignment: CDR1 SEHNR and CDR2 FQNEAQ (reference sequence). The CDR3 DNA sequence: TGTGCCAGCAGCTCTACCAGACAGGGGAACACCGGGGAGCTGTTTTTT. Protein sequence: CASSSTRQGNTGELFF.

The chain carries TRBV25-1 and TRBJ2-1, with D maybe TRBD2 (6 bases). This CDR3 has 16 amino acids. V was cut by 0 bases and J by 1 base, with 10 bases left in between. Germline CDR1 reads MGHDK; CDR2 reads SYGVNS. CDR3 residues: CASSEYSGVSYNEQFF. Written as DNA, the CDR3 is TGTGCCAGCAGTGAATATTCGGGAGTGTCCTACAATGAGCAGTTCTTC.

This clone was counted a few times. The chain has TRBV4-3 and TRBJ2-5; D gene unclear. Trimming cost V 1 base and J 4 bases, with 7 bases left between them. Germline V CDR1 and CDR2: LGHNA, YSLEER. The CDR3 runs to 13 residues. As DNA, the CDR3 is TGCGCCAGCAGCCAAGTCCGTCGAGAGACCCAGTACTTC. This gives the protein CASSQVRRETQYF.

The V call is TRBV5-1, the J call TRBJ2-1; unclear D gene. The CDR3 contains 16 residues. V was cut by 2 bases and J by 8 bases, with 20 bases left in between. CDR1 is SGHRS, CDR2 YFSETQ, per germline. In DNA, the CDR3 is TGCGCCAGCAGCTTTGCCCGCGTTGGAGTTATATATGAGCAGTTCTTC. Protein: CASSFARVGVIYEQFF.